These 20 T cell receptor beta chains share one sample of origin, sequenced in a study of technical replicates of blood from a few donors. Method: immunoSEQ multiplex PCR; TCRdb's copy keeps in-frame clones and lacks some. The sample shows 85,000 to 100,000 clones, 95% of them seen only once. Sample: T cells isolated from PBMCs. Source of these receptors: a human donor in good health.

This clone appeared once. The rearrangement links TRBV5-1 to TRBJ2-7; tentatively, D is TRBD2 (7 bases). Germline V lookup: CDR1 SGHRS, CDR2 YFSETQ. CDR3 length equals 15 residues. The V end was cut by 4 bases, the J end by 4 bases, with 18 bases between. The CDR3 spells CASSPGGGRRYEQYF. CDR3 nucleotides: TGCGCCAGCAGCCCCGGGGGCGGGAGACGGTACGAGCAGTACTTC.

The chain has TRBV25-1 and TRBJ1-2; D may be TRBD1 (6 bases). Germline CDR1 MGHDK, CDR2 SYGVNS. This CDR3 contains 14 residues. V lost 3 bases, J lost 3 bases, and 11 bases lay in between. The CDR3 DNA reads TGTGCCAGCAGTGAGCCAGGGGAGTACTATGGCTACACCTTC. It encodes CASSEPGEYYGYTF.

This clone has just one count. The chain uses TRBV7-3 and TRBJ1-1; 8 bases fit TRBD1. The germline gives CDR1 SGHTA, CDR2 FQGTGA. The J segment lost 7 bases and the V segment lost 5 bases, leaving 3 bases of the junction unmatched. The CDR3 is 12 amino acids. In DNA, the CDR3 is TGTGCCAGCAGCGAAACAGGGGGTGAAGCTTTCTTT. This encodes CASSETGGEAFF.

The chain couples TRBV29-1 to TRBJ1-6; a weak D match, TRBD1 (5 bases). CDR3 length equals 13 residues. V dropped 3 bases and J dropped 10 bases, with 13 bases sitting between them. Germline values: CDR1 SQVTM, CDR2 ANQGSEA. As DNA, the CDR3 is TGCAGCGTTGAGATAGACCAGGGCTCACCCCTCCACTTT. It translates to CSVEIDQGSPLHF.

This clone was observed once. The chain combines TRBV5-6 with TRBJ2-2; D gene unclear. Germline V gene sequence: CDR1 SGHDT, CDR2 YYEEEE. Trimming removed 9 bases at V and 1 base at J, with 7 bases between. This CDR3 has 12 amino acids. The CDR3 is CANRQNTGELFF. CDR3 sequence (DNA): TGTGCCAATAGACAGAACACCGGGGAGCTGTTTTTT. Full variable domain (missing parts from reference TRBV5-6 and TRBJ2-2): DAGVTQSPTHLIKTRGQQVTLRCSPKSGHDTVSWYQQALGQGPQFIFQYYEEEERQRGNFPDRFSGHQFPNYSSELNVNALLLGDSALYLCANRQNTGELFFGEGSRLTVL.

The chain has TRBV19 and TRBJ2-1, with TRBD2 identical over 8 bases. The CDR3 is made up of 16 amino acids. After removal of 5 bases from V and 6 bases from J, the junction contained 12 bases not matched to a gene. Per the germline V gene, CDR1 is LNHDA and CDR2 is SQIVND (reference sequence). The CDR3: CASSLRSGSFLNEQFF. CDR3 DNA sequence: TGTGCCAGTAGTTTACGAAGCGGGAGTTTCCTCAATGAGCAGTTCTTC.

The chain recombines TRBV4-1 with TRBJ2-7, with D hard to call. Germline V lookup: CDR1 MGHRA, CDR2 YSYEKL. CDR3 length: 13 amino acids. Trimming removed 4 bases from V and 3 bases from J, with 10 bases in between. The CDR3 sequence is CASSRGTVYEQYF. The CDR3 DNA reads TGCGCCAGCAGCCGTGGTACGGTCTACGAGCAGTACTTC.

V usage is TRBV11-3 and J usage is TRBJ1-2, with D perhaps matching TRBD1 (5 bases). The CDR3 loop spans 13 amino acids. V was cut by 8 bases and J by 2 bases, with 12 bases left in between. Germline CDR1 SGHNT, CDR2 YENEEA. CDR3 loop: CASGIGVNYGYTF. CDR3 sequence (DNA): TGTGCCAGCGGGATAGGGGTCAACTATGGCTACACCTTC.

The chain links TRBV5-1 to TRBJ2-7; no clear D. The V end was cut by 2 bases, the J end by 1 base, with 10 bases between. CDR1 and CDR2 from the germline V gene are SGHRS and YFSETQ. This CDR3 has 14 residues. Here the CDR3 DNA reads TGCGCCAGCAGCTTTGTCCCATCATCCTACGAGCAGTACTTC. Encoded protein: CASSFVPSSYEQYF.

This clone has a single count. The CDR3, as DNA: TGTGCCAGCAGCGGACTTAGCGAGACTAGCTCATACAATGAGCAGTTCTTC. Its translation: CASSGLSETSSYNEQFF. V and J are TRBV9 and TRBJ2-1, with 7 nucleotides matching TRBD2. V shed 3 bases, J shed 4 bases, and the junction held 13 bases outside the gene matches. This CDR3 spans 17 amino acids. Germline values: CDR1 SGDLS, CDR2 YYNGEE.

This rearrangement joins TRBV6-1 to TRBJ1-4; TRBD1 might be the D (6 bases). Germline assignment: CDR1 MNHNS and CDR2 SASEGT. V dropped 7 bases and J dropped 7 bases, with 10 bases sitting between them. The CDR3 is 12 residues long. This chain's CDR3 is CASTPDSEKLFF. The CDR3 DNA is TGTGCCAGCACCCCGGACAGTGAAAAACTGTTTTTT.

CDR3 DNA: TGTGCCAGCAGCACGCAGGGGCGCGAGCCCACTGAAGCTTTCTTT. It encodes CASSTQGREPTEAFF. The rearrangement links TRBV5-6 to TRBJ1-1; D may be TRBD1 (6 bases). V was clipped by 4 bases and J by 4 bases, with 17 bases between them. Germline V CDR1 and CDR2: SGHDT, YYEEEE. This CDR3 spans 15 amino acids.

The chain has TRBV19 and TRBJ1-1; perhaps TRBD1 as D (5 bases). The V and J ends lost 8 bases and 4 bases respectively, with 17 bases between them. Germline values: CDR1 LNHDA, CDR2 SQIVND (reference sequence). The CDR3 covers 14 residues. The CDR3 nucleotides are TGTGCCAGTGGATCGGGGGGATTGGGCACTGAAGCTTTCTTT. Translation: CASGSGGLGTEAFF.

This chain joins TRBV27 and TRBJ2-7; TRBD1 agrees at 8 bases. The germline gives CDR1 MNHEY, CDR2 SMNVEV (reference sequence). V trimming: 4 bases; J trimming: 3 bases; junction bases outside the gene matches: 5. The CDR3 has 14 residues. The DNA for the CDR3 is TGTGCCAGCAGTTACAGGACAGGGATCTACGAGCAGTACTTC. It translates to CASSYRTGIYEQYF.

The gene calls are TRBV7-9 and TRBJ2-4; possibly TRBD2 for D (5 bases). Germline loops: CDR1 SEHNR, CDR2 FQNEAQ (reference sequence). The CDR3 spans 16 residues. Trimming shortened V by 3 bases and J by 1 base, and 13 bases separated the two germline ends. DNA of the CDR3: TGTGCCAGCAGCTTCGGTACCCTAGCCGCCAAAAACATTCAGTACTTC. It translates to CASSFGTLAAKNIQYF.

The chain links TRBV6-1 to TRBJ2-1; 7 positions match TRBD1. The germline CDR1 and CDR2 sequences are MNHNS and SASEGT. The CDR3 loop spans 14 amino acids. V lost 7 bases and J lost 5; bases outside the gene matches: 8. The CDR3 spells CASNRQGQHNEQFF. For the CDR3, the DNA is TGTGCCAGCAACCGACAGGGCCAGCACAATGAGCAGTTCTTC.

The chain links TRBV18 to TRBJ1-5; 7 bases are a match to TRBD1. The V and J ends lost 3 bases and 0 bases, in that order; junction bases with no gene match: 2. The CDR3 consists of 15 residues. CDR1 is KGHSH, CDR2 LQKENI, per germline. The CDR3 is CASSPGTDSNQPQHF. The CDR3 coding sequence is TGTGCCAGCTCACCCGGGACAGATAGCAATCAGCCCCAGCATTTT.

V is TRBV4-1 and J is TRBJ2-7; 8 bases align to TRBD1. The ends lost 1 base at V and 2 bases at J; junction bases unmatched: 4. In germline, CDR1 is MGHRA, CDR2 YSYEKL. The CDR3 loop spans 15 amino acids. The CDR3 is CASSQAGTGPYEQYF. The CDR3 region has the DNA TGCGCCAGCAGCCAAGCAGGGACAGGCCCCTACGAGCAGTACTTC.

This sequence joins TRBV19 and TRBJ2-1; 8 nucleotides line up with TRBD2. The CDR3 has 16 amino acids. Per germline, CDR1 LNHDA and CDR2 SQIVND (reference sequence). The junction had 15 bases not matched to a gene; V was cut back by 10 bases and J by 4 bases. The CDR3 spells CATSLSGGLLYNEQFF. The CDR3 coding sequence is TGTGCCACGAGTCTAAGCGGGGGCCTACTTTACAATGAGCAGTTCTTC.

V is TRBV7-8 and J is TRBJ1-5; no reliable D call. Germline V gene data show CDR1 as SGHVS and CDR2 as FQNEAQ. The CDR3 consists of 15 residues. Trimming pared 1 base from V and 0 bases from J, leaving 7 bases between. CDR3 in amino acids: CASSLVRLSNQPQHF. In DNA form, the CDR3 reads TGTGCCAGCAGCTTAGTAAGACTTAGCAATCAGCCCCAGCATTTT. The whole variable domain, remainder taken from reference TRBV7-8 and TRBJ1-5, is GAGVSQSPRYKVAKRGQDVALRCDPISGHVSLFWYQQALGQGPEFLTYFQNEAQLDKSGLPSDRFFAERPEGSVSTLKIQRTQQEDSAVYLCASSLVRLSNQPQHFGDGTRLSIL.